This T cell receptor (beta chain) was identified during a study of T cell responses to AZD1222 COVID-19 vaccine. Whole-study results and caveats: Vaccine-associated CD4 TCRs spanned spike, dominant at 160-218 and 743-854. Reports indicate that nearly half of spike-specific TCRs are directed at unmutated variant regions. Donors were mostly white British, more females; clonal diversity possibly underestimated.

As concerns this clone: Antigen unknown.

This CDR3 comprises 14 residues. Germline V lookup: CDR1 GTSNPN, CDR2 SVGIG (reference sequence). V shed 3 bases, J shed 3 bases, and the junction held 3 bases outside the gene matches. Produced via immunoSEQ multiplex PCR; TCRdb's table is partial and in-frame only. The sample holds fewer than 180,000 clones, around nine tenths seen once. The receptor's source is an adult who received the AZD1222 COVID-19 vaccine. The sample in question was peripheral blood, obtained 28 days after the second AZD1222 dose. The rearrangement joins TRBV30 to TRBJ2-7, with 12 positions matching TRBD2. CDR3 sequence: CAWSPSGRVYEQYF. The CDR3 DNA reads as TGTGCCTGGAGCCCTAGCGGGAGGGTCTACGAGCAGTACTTC.